A selection of T cell receptor beta chains follows, all from one sample in a study of shared clonotypes between healthy human individuals. TCRdb keeps only in-frame clones here, not all; method: immunoSEQ multiplex PCR. Seen here are roughly 570,000 clones, roughly 98% observed once, and the top ten hold 0.3%. Sequenced sample: naive CD8+ T cells sorted from blood. The receptors shown here come from a man aged 25-40 years in good health. CDR3s include the opening cysteine and the closing phenylalanine or tryptophan. The order of the fields is clone size, V gene, J gene, D gene, CDR3 protein, CDR3 DNA. D genes are given only for firm matches. Size tells how often a clone was seen (once, few, many) or the class of an expanded clone, and some rows leave it out.

>NA|TRBV5-4|TRBJ2-2|NA
CASSLDPTGELFF
TGTGCCAGCAGCTTGGACCCCACCGGGGAGCTGTTTTTT
>NA|TRBV7-2|TRBJ2-7|TRBD2
CASSGAGGPEQYF
TGTGCCAGCAGTGGAGCGGGAGGACCCGAGCAGTACTTC
>NA|TRBV5-4|TRBJ2-7|TRBD1
CASQGDRDPYEQYF
TGTGCCAGCCAAGGGGACAGGGACCCCTACGAGCAGTACTTC
>NA|TRBV7-9|TRBJ2-7|TRBD1
CASSKIRTGFGTYEQYF
TGTGCCAGCAGCAAAATAAGGACAGGGTTTGGAACCTACGAGCAGTACTTC
>NA|TRBV30|TRBJ2-1|NA
CAWSGVGGWTYNEQFF
TGTGCCTGGAGTGGCGTAGGGGGGTGGACCTACAATGAGCAGTTCTTC
>once|TRBV9|TRBJ2-2|NA
CASSATGELFF
TGTGCCAGCAGCGCCACCGGGGAGCTGTTTTTT
>NA|TRBV27|TRBJ2-7|NA
CASSGLSYEQYF
TGTGCCTCCTCGGGACTTTCTTACGAGCAGTACTTC
>NA|TRBV18|TRBJ2-5|NA
CASSPPRNQETQYF
TGTGCCAGCTCACCACCGCGAAACCAAGAGACCCAGTACTTC
>NA|TRBV10-2|TRBJ1-5|TRBD1
CASRNGRTGTQPQHF
TGCGCCAGCAGGAACGGTAGGACAGGGACTCAGCCCCAGCATTTT
>NA|TRBV4-1|TRBJ2-7|NA
CASSQGLGAPYEQYF
TGCGCCAGCAGCCAAGGTCTGGGTGCCCCCTACGAGCAGTACTTC
>NA|TRBV5-1|TRBJ2-3|NA
CASSLYYAGGTDTQYF
TGCGCCAGCAGCTTATATTATGCAGGGGGCACAGATACGCAGTATTTT
>NA|TRBV6-5|TRBJ1-5|NA
CASSYTGGQPQHF
TGTGCCAGCAGTTACACGGGGGGTCAGCCCCAGCATTTT
>NA|TRBV4-3|TRBJ2-7|TRBD1
CASSQDHGQGFSEQYF
TGCGCCAGCAGCCAAGATCATGGACAGGGATTCTCCGAGCAGTACTTC
>NA|TRBV7-9|TRBJ2-7|NA
CASSLPGLPYEQYF
TGTGCCAGCAGCTTACCCGGTCTCCCCTACGAGCAGTACTTC
>NA|TRBV7-2|TRBJ1-1|NA
CASSLRDITNTEAFF
TGTGCCAGCAGCTTAAGGGACATTACGAACACTGAAGCTTTCTTT
>NA|TRBV7-6|TRBJ2-3|NA
CASSLASTDTQYF
TGTGCCAGCAGCTTAGCTAGCACAGATACGCAGTATTTT
>NA|TRBV2|TRBJ2-1|NA
CASSEAEGRNYNEQFF
TGTGCCAGCAGTGAAGCGGAAGGCAGGAATTACAATGAGCAGTTCTTC
>NA|TRBV29-1|TRBJ1-1|NA
CSGQGNTEAFF
TGCAGCGGGCAGGGGAACACTGAAGCTTTCTTT
>NA|TRBV19|TRBJ2-1|NA
CASNPGNSYNEQFF
TGTGCCAGTAACCCGGGGAATTCCTACAATGAGCAGTTCTTC
>NA|TRBV6-5|TRBJ1-1|NA
CASSYSKITEAFF
TGTGCCAGCAGTTATAGCAAGATCACTGAAGCTTTCTTT
>NA|TRBV27|TRBJ2-3|TRBD2
CASALLAGESYNTDTQYF
TGTGCCAGCGCCTTACTAGCGGGAGAGAGTTATAACACAGATACGCAGTATTTT
>NA|TRBV27|TRBJ1-5|TRBD1
CASSETGEDQPQHF
TGTGCCAGCAGTGAGACAGGGGAAGATCAGCCCCAGCATTTT
>NA|TRBV5-4|TRBJ2-1|TRBD2
CASSLGASGSSYNEQFF
TGTGCCAGCAGCCTCGGGGCTAGCGGGAGCTCCTACAATGAGCAGTTCTTC
>NA|TRBV7-9|TRBJ2-1|TRBD1
CASSLAGTGGVF
TGTGCCAGCAGCTTAGCTGGGACAGGGGGGGTCTTC
>NA|TRBV6-5|TRBJ1-3|NA
CASSYDGGLTGNTIYF
TGTGCCAGCAGTTACGATGGGGGGCTTACAGGAAACACCATATATTTT
>NA|TRBV14|TRBJ1-2|NA
CASSQGDLYGYTF
TGTGCCAGCAGCCAGGGAGATCTATATGGCTACACCTTC
>NA|TRBV25-1|TRBJ2-7|TRBD2
CASSAFRTSGRAYEQYF
TGTGCCAGCAGTGCTTTTAGGACTAGCGGGAGAGCGTACGAGCAGTACTTC
>NA|TRBV4-3|TRBJ2-5|NA
CASSQEGGLQETQYF
TGCGCCAGCAGCCAAGAAGGGGGGTTACAAGAGACCCAGTACTTC
>NA|TRBV7-8|TRBJ1-5|TRBD1
CASSLVRDRGLLGQPQHF
TGTGCCAGCAGCTTAGTCCGGGACAGGGGGCTCTTGGGACAGCCCCAGCATTTT
>NA|TRBV5-4|TRBJ2-2|NA
CASTEEGRAAGELFF
TGTGCCAGCACCGAGGAGGGACGGGCCGCCGGGGAGCTGTTTTTT
>NA|TRBV7-3|TRBJ2-2|TRBD2
CATGLAGAGTGELFF
TGTGCCACCGGACTAGCGGGAGCGGGCACCGGGGAGCTGTTTTTT
>NA|TRBV11-3|TRBJ2-1|TRBD2
CASTGCGRVYNEQFF
TGTGCCAGCACTGGGTGCGGGAGGGTTTACAATGAGCAGTTCTTC
>NA|TRBV10-3|TRBJ2-7|NA
CAITATAGRDEQYF
TGTGCCATCACCGCCACGGCGGGCCGGGACGAGCAGTACTTC
>NA|TRBV6-4|TRBJ2-2|NA
CASSDTIGYGELFF
TGTGCCAGCAGTGACACGATAGGGTATGGGGAGCTGTTTTTT
>NA|TRBV7-2|TRBJ2-3|NA
CASRTPLGVKDTDTQYF
TGTGCCAGCAGAACCCCGCTGGGGGTAAAAGACACAGATACGCAGTATTTT
>NA|TRBV2|TRBJ2-7|NA
CASSEGYEQYF
TGTGCCAGCAGTGAAGGTTACGAGCAGTACTTC
>NA|TRBV30|TRBJ1-5|NA
CAWTGTGNQPQHF
TGTGCCTGGACGGGGACGGGCAATCAGCCCCAGCATTTT
>NA|TRBV7-9|TRBJ2-3|NA
CASTPRVAEWADTQYF
TGTGCCAGCACCCCTAGAGTGGCAGAGTGGGCAGATACGCAGTATTTT
>NA|TRBV25-1|TRBJ1-2|NA
CASWTSYGYTF
TGTGCCAGTTGGACGTCCTATGGCTACACCTTC
>NA|TRBV19|TRBJ1-1|NA
CASSTPPGYVNTEAFF
TGTGCCAGTAGTACCCCCCCAGGGTACGTGAACACTGAAGCTTTCTTT
>NA|TRBV6-1|TRBJ2-7|NA
CASSRGHGPYEQYF
TGTGCCAGCTCCCGAGGGCACGGTCCCTACGAGCAGTACTTC
>NA|TRBV9|TRBJ1-3|TRBD1
CASSARDRTNTIYF
TGTGCCAGCAGCGCCCGGGACAGGACAAACACCATATATTTT
>NA|TRBV27|TRBJ1-2|NA
CASSLRLTGRLYGYTF
TGTGCCAGCAGTTTAAGACTGACAGGTCGTCTCTATGGCTACACCTTC
>NA|TRBV9|TRBJ2-2|TRBD2
CASSVVTSTTGELFF
TGTGCCAGCAGCGTAGTGACTAGCACCACCGGGGAGCTGTTTTTT
>NA|TRBV28|TRBJ1-1|TRBD1
CASRNRGKNTEAFF
TGTGCCAGCAGGAACAGGGGGAAGAACACTGAAGCTTTCTTT
>NA|TRBV4-1|TRBJ1-4|TRBD1
CASSQDTGATNEKLFF
TGCGCCAGCAGCCAAGATACAGGGGCAACTAATGAAAAACTGTTTTTT
>NA|TRBV13|TRBJ1-1|NA
CASASPEGGTEAFF
TGTGCCAGCGCCTCACCGGAAGGGGGGACTGAAGCTTTCTTT
>NA|TRBV7-9|TRBJ2-5|TRBD2
CASSVYSGGETQYF
TGTGCCAGCAGCGTCTATAGCGGGGGGGAGACCCAGTACTTC
>NA|TRBV7-9|TRBJ2-1|NA
CASSFPSGNEQFF
TGTGCCAGCAGCTTCCCCAGCGGCAATGAGCAGTTCTTC
>NA|TRBV9|TRBJ1-2|NA
CASSVAAAGIYGYTF
TGTGCCAGCAGCGTAGCCGCTGCCGGTATCTATGGCTACACCTTC
>NA|TRBV6-1|TRBJ2-1|TRBD2
CASSLLAGGINEQFF
TGTGCCAGCAGTCTTCTAGCGGGAGGAATCAATGAGCAGTTCTTC
>NA|TRBV2|TRBJ2-2|TRBD1
CASNRDSRTANTGELFF
TGTGCCAGCAACCGGGACAGCCGTACCGCGAACACCGGGGAGCTGTTTTTT